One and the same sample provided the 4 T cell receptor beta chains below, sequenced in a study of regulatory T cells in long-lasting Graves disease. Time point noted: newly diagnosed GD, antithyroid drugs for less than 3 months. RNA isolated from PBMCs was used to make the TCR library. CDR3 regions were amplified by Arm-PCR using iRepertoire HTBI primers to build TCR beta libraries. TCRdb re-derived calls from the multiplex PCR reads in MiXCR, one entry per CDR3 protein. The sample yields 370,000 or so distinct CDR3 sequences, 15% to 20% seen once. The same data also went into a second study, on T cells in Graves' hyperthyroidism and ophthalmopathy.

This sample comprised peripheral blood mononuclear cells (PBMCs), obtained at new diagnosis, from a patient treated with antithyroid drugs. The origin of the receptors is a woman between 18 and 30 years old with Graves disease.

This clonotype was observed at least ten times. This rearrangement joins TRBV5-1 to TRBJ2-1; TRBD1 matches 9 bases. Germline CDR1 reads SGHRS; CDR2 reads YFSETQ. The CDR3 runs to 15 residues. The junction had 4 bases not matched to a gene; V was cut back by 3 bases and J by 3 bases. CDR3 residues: CASSSRTGDYNEQFF. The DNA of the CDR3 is TGCGCCAGCAGCTCCAGGACAGGGGACTACAATGAGCAGTTCTTC.

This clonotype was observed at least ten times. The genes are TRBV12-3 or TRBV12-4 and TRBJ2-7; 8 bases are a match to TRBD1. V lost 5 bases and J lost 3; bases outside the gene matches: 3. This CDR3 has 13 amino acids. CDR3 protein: CASSAGTGYEQYF. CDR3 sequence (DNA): TGTGCCAGCAGTGCCGGGACAGGCTACGAGCAGTACTTC.

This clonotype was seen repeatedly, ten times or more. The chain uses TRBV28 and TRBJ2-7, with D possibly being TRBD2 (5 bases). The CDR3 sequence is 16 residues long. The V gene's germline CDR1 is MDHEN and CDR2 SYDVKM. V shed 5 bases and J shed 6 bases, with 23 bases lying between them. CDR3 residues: CASSDPLLVGLGEQYF. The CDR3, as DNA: TGTGCCAGCAGTGATCCACTACTAGTAGGATTGGGCGAGCAGTACTTC.

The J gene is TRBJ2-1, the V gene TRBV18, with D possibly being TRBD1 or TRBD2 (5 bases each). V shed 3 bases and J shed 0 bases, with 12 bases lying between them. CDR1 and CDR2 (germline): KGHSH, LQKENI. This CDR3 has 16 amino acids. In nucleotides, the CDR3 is TGTGCCAGCTCACCGGGGGAAATAGGCTCCTACAATGAGCAGTTCTTC. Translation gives CASSPGEIGSYNEQFF.